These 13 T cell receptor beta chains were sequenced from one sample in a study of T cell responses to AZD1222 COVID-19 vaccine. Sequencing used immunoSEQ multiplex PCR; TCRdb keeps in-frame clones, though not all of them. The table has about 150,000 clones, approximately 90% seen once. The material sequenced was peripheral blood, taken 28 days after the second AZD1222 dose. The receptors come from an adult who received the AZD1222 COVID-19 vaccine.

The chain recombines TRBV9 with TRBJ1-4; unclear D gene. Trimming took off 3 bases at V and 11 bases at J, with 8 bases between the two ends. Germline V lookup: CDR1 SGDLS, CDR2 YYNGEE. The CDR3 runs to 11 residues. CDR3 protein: CASSDSVKLFF. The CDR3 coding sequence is TGTGCCAGCAGCGACAGTGTTAAACTGTTTTTT.

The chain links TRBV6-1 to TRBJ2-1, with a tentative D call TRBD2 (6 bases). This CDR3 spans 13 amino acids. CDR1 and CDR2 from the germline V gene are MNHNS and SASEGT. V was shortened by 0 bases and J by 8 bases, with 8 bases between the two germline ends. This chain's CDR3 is CASSEAGEDEQFF. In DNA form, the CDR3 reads TGTGCCAGCAGTGAAGCCGGGGAGGATGAGCAGTTCTTC.

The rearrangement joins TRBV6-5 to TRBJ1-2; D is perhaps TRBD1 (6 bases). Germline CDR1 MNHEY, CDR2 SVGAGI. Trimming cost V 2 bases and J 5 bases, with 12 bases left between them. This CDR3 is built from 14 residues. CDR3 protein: CASSYGQDRYGYTF. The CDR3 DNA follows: TGTGCCAGCAGTTACGGTCAGGACAGATATGGCTACACCTTC.

The CDR3 nucleotides are TGTGCCAGCAGTGAATACAGGGCCGAGCAGTACTTC. Its protein product is CASSEYRAEQYF. This chain uses TRBV2 with TRBJ2-7; possible D gene TRBD1, 6 bases. The CDR3 extends over 12 amino acids. Germline V lookup: CDR1 SNHLY, CDR2 FYNNEI. V lost 2 bases to trimming and J lost 6 bases, with 8 bases between them.

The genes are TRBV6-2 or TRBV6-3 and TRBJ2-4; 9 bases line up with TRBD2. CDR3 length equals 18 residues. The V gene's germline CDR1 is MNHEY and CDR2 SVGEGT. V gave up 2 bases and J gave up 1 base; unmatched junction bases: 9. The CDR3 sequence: CASSYRWTGTSAKNIQYF. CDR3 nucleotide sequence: TGTGCCAGCAGTTACCGTTGGACCGGGACTAGCGCCAAAAACATTCAGTACTTC.

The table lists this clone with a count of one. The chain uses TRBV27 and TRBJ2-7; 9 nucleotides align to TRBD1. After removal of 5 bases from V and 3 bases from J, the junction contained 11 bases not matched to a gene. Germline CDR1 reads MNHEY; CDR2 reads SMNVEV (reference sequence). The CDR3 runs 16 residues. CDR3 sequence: CASSPSRDRVFYEQYF. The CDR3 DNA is TGTGCCAGCAGTCCTAGCCGGGACAGGGTATTCTACGAGCAGTACTTC.

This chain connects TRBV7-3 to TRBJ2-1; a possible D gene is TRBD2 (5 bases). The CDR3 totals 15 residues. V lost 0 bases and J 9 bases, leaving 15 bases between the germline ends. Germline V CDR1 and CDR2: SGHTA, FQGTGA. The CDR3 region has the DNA TGTGCCAGCAGCTTAACCCCCGGGCTAGCCAGTGAGCAGTTCTTC. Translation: CASSLTPGLASEQFF.

CDR3 residues: CASSLGYPMGEKLFF. The CDR3 DNA is TGTGCCAGCAGCTTGGGCTATCCTATGGGTGAAAAACTGTTTTTT. This chain uses TRBV5-6 with TRBJ1-4; D gene unclear. CDR1 and CDR2 (germline): SGHDT, YYEEEE. CDR3 length: 15 amino acids. Between the trimmed V and J ends, which lost 0 bases and 7 bases, there was a span of 13 bases.

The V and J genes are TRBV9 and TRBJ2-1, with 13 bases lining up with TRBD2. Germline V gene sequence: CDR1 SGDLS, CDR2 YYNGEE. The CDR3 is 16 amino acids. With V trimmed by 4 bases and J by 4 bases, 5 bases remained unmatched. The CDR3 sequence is CASSLGLAGEYNEQFF. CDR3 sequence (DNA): TGTGCCAGCAGCTTAGGACTAGCGGGGGAATACAATGAGCAGTTCTTC.

The CDR3 protein is CASSISGGSNEQFF. DNA for the CDR3: TGTGCCAGCAGTATCAGCGGGGGCAGCAATGAGCAGTTCTTC. The rearrangement links TRBV2 to TRBJ2-1; 8 bases align to TRBD2. Germline CDR1 reads SNHLY; CDR2 reads FYNNEI. The CDR3 sequence is 14 residues long. J lost 6 bases, V lost 5 bases, and 6 bases had no gene match.

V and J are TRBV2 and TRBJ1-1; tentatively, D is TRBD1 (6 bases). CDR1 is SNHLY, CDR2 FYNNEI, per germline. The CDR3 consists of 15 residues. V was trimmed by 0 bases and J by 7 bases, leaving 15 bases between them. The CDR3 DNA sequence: TGTGCCAGCAGTGAAGCCGGGTCCGGGGGCGATGAAGCTTTCTTT. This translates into CASSEAGSGGDEAFF.

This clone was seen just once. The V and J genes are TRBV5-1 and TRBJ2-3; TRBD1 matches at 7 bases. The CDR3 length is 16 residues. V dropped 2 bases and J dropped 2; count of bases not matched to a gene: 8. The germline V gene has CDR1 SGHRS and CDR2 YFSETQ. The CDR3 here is CASSFQGDTHTDTQYF. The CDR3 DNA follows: TGCGCCAGCAGCTTTCAGGGGGATACCCACACAGATACGCAGTATTTT.

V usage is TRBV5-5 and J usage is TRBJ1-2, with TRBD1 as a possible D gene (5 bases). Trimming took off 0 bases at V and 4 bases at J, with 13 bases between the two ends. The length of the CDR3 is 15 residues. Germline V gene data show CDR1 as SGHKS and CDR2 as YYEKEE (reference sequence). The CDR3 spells CASSLGGRGSYGYTF. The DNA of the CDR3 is TGTGCCAGCAGCTTGGGGGGTAGGGGTAGCTATGGCTACACCTTC.